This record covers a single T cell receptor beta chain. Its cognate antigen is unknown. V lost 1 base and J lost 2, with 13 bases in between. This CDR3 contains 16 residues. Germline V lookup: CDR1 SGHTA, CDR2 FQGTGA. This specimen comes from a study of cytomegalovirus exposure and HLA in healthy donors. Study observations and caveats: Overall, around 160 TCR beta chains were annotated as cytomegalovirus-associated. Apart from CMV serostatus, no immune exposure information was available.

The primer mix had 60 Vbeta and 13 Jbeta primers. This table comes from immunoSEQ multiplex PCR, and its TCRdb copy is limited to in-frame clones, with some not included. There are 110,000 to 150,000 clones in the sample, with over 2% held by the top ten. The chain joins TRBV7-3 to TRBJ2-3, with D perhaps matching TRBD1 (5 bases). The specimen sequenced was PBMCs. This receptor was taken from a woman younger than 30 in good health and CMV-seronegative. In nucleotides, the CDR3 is TGTGCCAGCAGCTTAATGGGGCGGAGAAACACAGATACGCAGTATTTT. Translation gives CASSLMGRRNTDTQYF.